The 20 T cell receptor beta chains below come from one sample, sequenced in a study of identifying expanded T cells in peripheral blood. Method: immunoSEQ multiplex PCR; TCRdb's copy keeps in-frame clones and lacks some. The sample consists of roughly 61,000 clones, roughly 90% of them appearing once. The sequenced sample was blood. The receptors were gathered from a person between 18 and 75 years old in good health.

This chain uses TRBV6-6 with TRBJ2-7; TRBD1 or TRBD2 may be the D gene (5 bases each). CDR1 is MNHNY and CDR2 is SVGAGI in the germline V gene (reference sequence). CDR3 size: 16 residues. Trimming stripped 2 bases from V and 4 bases from J, with 18 bases between. CDR3 in DNA: TGTGCCAGCAGTTACGTGGACTCCACGGGGCGATACGAGCAGTACTTC. It codes for CASSYVDSTGRYEQYF.

Concerning this clone itself: Other DNA sequences within the sample encode an identical CDR3. The chain is built from TRBV9 and TRBJ2-2; D not resolved. The ends were cut back, 0 bases at V and 1 base at J, with 1 base in the middle. The CDR3 spans 13 residues. The germline V gene has CDR1 SGDLS and CDR2 YYNGEE. For the CDR3, the DNA is TGTGCCAGCAGCGTAGGGAACACCGGGGAGCTGTTTTTT. Translation gives CASSVGNTGELFF.

This sequence joins TRBV5-5 and TRBJ2-5, with 11 bases aligning to TRBD2. Looked up from germline, CDR1 is SGHKS and CDR2 is YYEKEE (reference sequence). The CDR3 runs 14 residues. V lost 2 bases, J lost 5 bases, and 2 bases stayed unmatched. CDR3 coding DNA: TGTGCCAGCAGCTTCCTAGCGGGGGGTGAGACCCAGTACTTC. It codes for CASSFLAGGETQYF.

The chain is built from TRBV4-3 and TRBJ1-2, with a weak D call TRBD1 (6 bases). CDR3 length: 15 residues. Trimming left V 4 bases short and J 5 bases short, with 17 bases between. From germline, CDR1 is LGHNA and CDR2 YSLEER. CDR3 nucleotide sequence: TGCGCCAGCAGCCGAAAGGGGGGGGAGGGGTATGGCTACACCTTC. This sequence encodes CASSRKGGEGYGYTF.

The rearrangement joins TRBV11-2 to TRBJ2-3; D not certain. CDR1 SGHAT and CDR2 FQNNGV come from the germline V gene. The CDR3 length is 12 residues. With 1 base removed from V and 5 bases from J, the gap between germline ends came to 4 bases. For the CDR3, the DNA is TGTGCCAGCAGCTTAGGGAGAGATACGCAGTATTTT. Its translation is CASSLGRDTQYF.

The chain has TRBV19 and TRBJ1-1, with 9 bases matching TRBD1. Germline trimming cut 3 bases from V and 13 bases from J; bases unmatched to any gene: 18. The CDR3 length is 16 residues. From germline, CDR1 is LNHDA and CDR2 SQIVND (reference sequence). This CDR3 is CASSMWGTGYTTGVFF. CDR3 coding DNA: TGTGCCAGTAGTATGTGGGGGACAGGGTATACTACCGGGGTTTTCTTT.

This clone was observed once. The chain joins TRBV19 to TRBJ2-3, with 9 bases aligning to TRBD2. Per the germline V gene, CDR1 is LNHDA and CDR2 is SQIVND (reference sequence). The CDR3 totals 13 residues. Germline trimming cut 3 bases from V and 9 bases from J; bases unmatched to any gene: 4. The CDR3 DNA follows: TGTGCCAGTAGTATCTACGCGGGAGGGACGCAGTATTTT. This gives the protein CASSIYAGGTQYF.

V gene TRBV5-1 combines with J gene TRBJ2-1; 15 positions match TRBD2. Germline V CDR1 and CDR2: SGHRS, YFSETQ. CDR3 length: 15 residues. The V segment lost 3 bases and the J segment 7 bases; nucleotides outside the gene matches: 2. CDR3 nucleotide sequence: TGCGCCAGCAGCTCCGGACTAGCGGGGGGGAATGAGCAGTTCTTC. This translates into CASSSGLAGGNEQFF.

The rearrangement links TRBV21-1 to TRBJ1-3. TRBV21-1 is a documented pseudogene. The CDR3 runs to 17 residues. The CDR3 DNA is TGTGCCAGCAGCAAAACGGGCAGGCGTTTATCTGGAAACACCATATATTTT. Translating it yields CASSKTGRRLSGNTIYF.

In its sample, this clone was seen once. The chain is built from TRBV4-1 and TRBJ2-3; 14 bases are a match to TRBD2. This CDR3 comprises 18 residues. Germline trimming cut 1 base from V and 2 bases from J; bases unmatched to any gene: 5. Germline V lookup: CDR1 MGHRA, CDR2 YSYEKL. The CDR3: CASSQVGTSGGNTDTQYF. Here the CDR3 DNA reads TGCGCCAGCAGCCAAGTCGGGACTAGCGGGGGAAACACAGATACGCAGTATTTT.

V usage is TRBV4-2 and J usage is TRBJ2-3, with TRBD2 matching over 10 bases. The CDR3 is 18 residues long. Germline V gene data show CDR1 as LGHNA and CDR2 as YNFKEQ. Germline trimming cut 1 base from V and 1 base from J; bases unmatched to any gene: 8. Here the CDR3 reads CASSQVSAGGPGTDTQYF. The CDR3 DNA reads TGTGCCAGCAGCCAAGTATCAGCGGGAGGGCCAGGCACAGATACGCAGTATTTT.

The chain has TRBV5-4 and TRBJ2-1; 10 bases are a match to TRBD2. The junction had 4 bases not matched to a gene; V was cut back by 3 bases and J by 4 bases. The germline gives CDR1 SGHNT, CDR2 YYREEE (reference sequence). The CDR3 is 15 residues long. The CDR3 nucleotides are TGTGCCAGCAGCTCAAGCGGGGGGGCTTACAATGAGCAGTTCTTC. Its protein product is CASSSSGGAYNEQFF.

As DNA, the CDR3 is TGTGCCAGTAGTATAGGGTGGGATGGCAATCAGCCCCAGCATTTT. Its translation is CASSIGWDGNQPQHF. The chain has TRBV19 and TRBJ1-5; no firm D call. The CDR3 length is 15 residues. The V end lost 1 base, the J end lost 2 bases, and 9 bases lay between the germline ends. Germline lookup yields CDR1 LNHDA and CDR2 SQIVND (reference sequence).

The J gene is TRBJ2-7, the V gene TRBV28; D is ambiguous. The CDR3 contains 13 residues. V gave up 3 bases and J gave up 5 bases, with 11 bases separating them. Germline CDR1 and CDR2: MDHEN and SYDVKM. CDR3 region: CASSFFGANEQYF. In DNA form, the CDR3 reads TGTGCCAGCAGTTTTTTCGGAGCAAACGAGCAGTACTTC.

This clone appeared once. The rearrangement links TRBV6-1 to TRBJ2-1; 13 nucleotides align to TRBD2. The V and J ends lost 6 bases and 6 bases, in that order; junction bases with no gene match: 5. Per the germline V gene, CDR1 is MNHNS and CDR2 is SASEGT. The CDR3 sequence is 15 residues long. The CDR3 coding sequence is TGTGCCAGCAGGGCAACTAGCGGGGGGGTCAATGAGCAGTTCTTC. Residues: CASRATSGGVNEQFF.

The rearrangement joins TRBV2 to TRBJ2-5; D might be TRBD1 (5 bases). V dropped 3 bases and J dropped 7 bases, with 12 bases sitting between them. The V gene's germline CDR1 is SNHLY and CDR2 FYNNEI. CDR3 length: 13 amino acids. The CDR3 is CASSETAQGTQYF. CDR3 in DNA: TGTGCCAGCAGTGAGACGGCCCAGGGGACCCAGTACTTC.

V usage is TRBV28 and J usage is TRBJ2-3; 8 bases line up with TRBD2. Looked up from germline, CDR1 is MDHEN and CDR2 is SYDVKM. J was trimmed by 2 bases and V by 5 bases; bases with no gene match: 9. This CDR3 comprises 16 residues. The CDR3 loop is CASSHPIAGYTDTQYF. The DNA of the CDR3 is TGTGCCAGCAGTCACCCTATAGCGGGGTACACAGATACGCAGTATTTT.

This clone was found once. The genes are TRBV4-3 and TRBJ1-2; D is unclear. The V gene's germline CDR1 is LGHNA and CDR2 YSLEER. The CDR3 runs to 15 residues. V was clipped by 4 bases and J by 4 bases, with 16 bases between them. In DNA, the CDR3 is TGCGCCAGCAGCCCCTCCTACCACGACCTCTATGGCTACACCTTC. Translation: CASSPSYHDLYGYTF.

The V call is TRBV7-7, the J call TRBJ2-5, with 8 bases matching TRBD2. CDR1 and CDR2 from the germline V gene are SSHAT and FNYEAQ (reference sequence). This CDR3 comprises 13 residues. Here the CDR3 reads CASSASGQETQYF. CDR3 coding DNA: TGTGCTAGCTCGGCTAGCGGGCAAGAGACCCAGTACTTC.

This chain connects TRBV28 to TRBJ1-5; D is ambiguous. Trimming shortened V by 3 bases and J by 7 bases, and 13 bases separated the two germline ends. Germline-derived CDR1 and CDR2 are MDHEN and SYDVKM. The CDR3 spans 14 residues. The CDR3 nucleotides are TGTGCCAGCAGTTTCTCAGGAGGAGGCCAGCCCCAGCATTTT. This codes for CASSFSGGGQPQHF.